The 5 T cell receptor beta chains reported below all come from one sample, sequenced in a study of shared clonotypes between healthy human individuals. Data came from immunoSEQ multiplex PCR; TCRdb stores just in-frame clones and leaves some out. The data hold roughly 2,500,000 clones, with 90% to 95% observed a single time. The sequenced sample was naive CD4+ T cells from PBMCs. Subset of the sample: CD45RA+ positively selected. These receptors all stem from a man between 18 and 35 years old in good health. Some clones in this sample may be carry-over from other donors' samples.

The chain carries TRBV28 and TRBJ2-7; tentatively, D is TRBD2 (7 bases). Germline-derived CDR1 and CDR2 are MDHEN and SYDVKM. The CDR3 covers 13 residues. Trimming stripped 7 bases from V and 2 bases from J, with 12 bases between. The CDR3 sequence is CASTTGGPYEQYF. The CDR3 bases are TGTGCCAGCACCACGGGGGGCCCCTACGAGCAGTACTTC.

This chain links TRBV4-3 with TRBJ1-1; 7 bases agree with TRBD1. The CDR3 is 16 amino acids. From germline, CDR1 is LGHNA and CDR2 YSLEER. With 0 bases clipped from V and 1 base from J, the junction kept 5 bases outside the gene matches. CDR3 sequence reads: CASSQDPGGWNTEAFF. CDR3 sequence (DNA): TGCGCCAGCAGCCAAGATCCAGGGGGGTGGAACACTGAAGCTTTCTTT.

V is TRBV4-2 and J is TRBJ2-1; 9 nucleotides agree with TRBD2. The CDR3 runs to 17 residues. Trimming at V came to 0 bases and at J to 5 bases, leaving 8 bases not matched to a gene. The germline V gene encodes CDR1 LGHNA and CDR2 YNFKEQ. CDR3 sequence: CASSQDYWTSVDNEQFF. DNA for the CDR3: TGTGCCAGCAGCCAAGACTATTGGACTAGCGTGGACAATGAGCAGTTCTTC.

The rearrangement links TRBV7-3 to TRBJ2-2; D gene ambiguous. The CDR3 length is 16 residues. Germline V CDR1 and CDR2: SGHTA, FQGTGA. V lost 2 bases and J 0 bases, leaving 10 bases between the germline ends. The CDR3 DNA follows: TGTGCCAGCAGCTTACTGGGCAAGCCGAACACCGGGGAGCTGTTTTTT. Translation: CASSLLGKPNTGELFF. The variable domain in full, with the rest retrieved from reference TRBV7-3 and TRBJ2-2, is GAGVSQTPSNKVTEKGKYVELRCDPISGHTALYWYRQSLGQGPEFLIYFQGTGAADDSGLPNDRFFAVRPEGSVSTLKIQRTERGDSAVYLCASSLLGKPNTGELFFGEGSRLTVL.

The chain combines TRBV25-1 with TRBJ2-1; the match to TRBD2 covers 14 bases. CDR1 is MGHDK and CDR2 is SYGVNS in the germline V gene. The CDR3 covers 17 residues. The ends lost 1 base at V and 6 bases at J; junction bases unmatched: 5. This CDR3 reads CASSELRGLAGGNEQFF. CDR3 nucleotides: TGTGCCAGCAGTGAATTAAGAGGACTAGCGGGAGGCAATGAGCAGTTCTTC.